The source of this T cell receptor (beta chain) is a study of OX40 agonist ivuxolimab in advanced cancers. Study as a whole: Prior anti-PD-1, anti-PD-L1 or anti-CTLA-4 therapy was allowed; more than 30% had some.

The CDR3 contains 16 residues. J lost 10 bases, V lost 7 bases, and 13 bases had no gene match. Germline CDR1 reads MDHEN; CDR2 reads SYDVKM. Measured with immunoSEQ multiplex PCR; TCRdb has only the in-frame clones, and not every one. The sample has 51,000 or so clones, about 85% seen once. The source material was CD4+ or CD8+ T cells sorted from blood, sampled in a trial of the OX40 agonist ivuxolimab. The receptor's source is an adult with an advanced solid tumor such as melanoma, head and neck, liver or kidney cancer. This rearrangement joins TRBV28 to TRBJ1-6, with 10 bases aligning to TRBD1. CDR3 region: CASTLRAGTGDSPLHF. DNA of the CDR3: TGTGCCAGCACACTACGTGCCGGGACAGGGGACTCACCCCTCCACTTT.